This TCR beta chain was documented in a study of blood T cell repertoires in COVID-19. Overall study context: From T cells, B-cell-depleted T cells, or PBMCs came the material, which was cDNA or gDNA.

Only in-frame clones appear in the TCRdb table, and some are missing; sequencing was by immunoSEQ multiplex PCR. The table records 180,000 or so clones, less than 90% of them present only once. The germline V gene encodes CDR1 MDHEN and CDR2 SYDVKM. The CDR3 has 15 amino acids. V shed 5 bases and J 2 bases; nucleotides not matched to a gene: 3. Followed over time, Seattle patients had been enrolled while infection was active. Sequencing was performed on peripheral blood. The chain couples TRBV28 to TRBJ1-6; 7 bases align to TRBD1. This TCR was recovered from a woman aged 65 to 85 with COVID-19, enrolled during active disease. This CDR3 is CASSGQGAYNSPLHF. The CDR3, as DNA: TGTGCCAGCAGTGGTCAGGGGGCCTATAATTCACCCCTCCACTTT.